The 25 T cell receptor beta chains given below trace back to one sample, sequenced in a study of shared clonotypes between healthy human individuals. Measured with immunoSEQ multiplex PCR; TCRdb has only the in-frame clones, and not every one. This sample has 110,000 or so clones; approximately 70% occur once, and the top ten carry just under 25%. The material sequenced was memory CD8+ T cells sorted from blood. The subset: CD45RO+ cells pooled with CCR7-negative TemRA cells. These receptors came from a woman aged 25 to 39 in good health.

This clone was seen a few times. This sequence joins TRBV7-2 and TRBJ1-2, with TRBD1 as a possible D gene (6 bases). Trimming stripped 7 bases from V and 2 bases from J, with 14 bases between. The CDR3 is made up of 14 amino acids. Germline CDR1 SGHTA, CDR2 FQGNSA. CDR3 sequence reads: CASTNRGTNYGYTF. The DNA of the CDR3 is TGTGCCAGCACCAATAGGGGGACCAACTATGGCTACACCTTC.

This clone showed up many times. The identical CDR3 is also encoded by other nucleotide sequences in the sample. This chain joins TRBV7-9 and TRBJ1-3; D is ambiguous. V lost 0 bases and J lost 0, with 9 bases in between. Germline values: CDR1 SEHNR, CDR2 FQNEAQ (reference sequence). The CDR3 has 16 amino acids. The CDR3 DNA reads TGTGCCAGCAGCTTAGCCCAGGATTACTCTGGAAACACCATATATTTT. Protein product: CASSLAQDYSGNTIYF.

The chain joins TRBV28 to TRBJ1-5; D ambiguous. V lost 4 bases and J lost 2, with 12 bases in between. There are 15 residues in the CDR3. Germline V gives CDR1 MDHEN, CDR2 SYDVKM. CDR3 sequence (DNA): TGTGCCAGCAGTTCCAGAATTGGGCGCAATCAGCCCCAGCATTTT. This translates into CASSSRIGRNQPQHF. The whole variable domain, remainder taken from reference TRBV28 and TRBJ1-5, is DVKVTQSSRYLVKRTGEKVFLECVQDMDHENMFWYRQDPGLGLRLIYFSYDVKMKEKGDIPEGYSVSREKKERFSLILESASTNQTSMYLCASSSRIGRNQPQHFGDGTRLSIL.

The J gene is TRBJ1-2, the V gene TRBV4-1; the D gene is possibly TRBD1 (6 bases). Germline CDR1 reads MGHRA; CDR2 reads YSYEKL. Trimming removed 0 bases from V and 5 bases from J, with 13 bases in between. The CDR3 loop spans 15 amino acids. The CDR3: CASSQDVQGWYGYTF. CDR3 sequence (DNA): TGCGCCAGCAGCCAAGACGTTCAGGGGTGGTATGGCTACACCTTC.

The chain couples TRBV9 to TRBJ1-1; D might be TRBD1 (5 bases). With 0 bases removed from V and 0 bases from J, the gap between germline ends came to 12 bases. From germline, CDR1 is SGDLS and CDR2 YYNGEE. This CDR3 has 16 amino acids. CDR3 sequence reads: CASSVEQARMNTEAFF. CDR3 sequence (DNA): TGTGCCAGCAGCGTAGAACAGGCTAGAATGAACACTGAAGCTTTCTTT.

The V and J genes are TRBV28 and TRBJ1-5; 7 bases line up with TRBD1. Looked up from germline, CDR1 is MDHEN and CDR2 is SYDVKM. J gave up 6 bases and V 4 bases, and 15 bases lay outside the gene matches. This CDR3 is built from 17 residues. The CDR3: CASSWARDSRQVQPQHF. The CDR3 DNA follows: TGTGCCAGCAGTTGGGCACGGGACAGTCGACAGGTTCAGCCCCAGCATTTT.

This clone occurred many times. Distinct nucleotide sequences in the sample also encode this CDR3. V usage is TRBV4-1 and J usage is TRBJ2-1; D perhaps matches TRBD2 (7 bases). The germline V and J ends were trimmed by 1 base and 14 bases, with 9 bases remaining between them. The CDR3 covers 11 residues. From germline, CDR1 is MGHRA and CDR2 YSYEKL. CDR3 sequence (DNA): TGCGCCAGCAGCCAAGGAGGGGGGGAGTTCTTC. Translating it yields CASSQGGGEFF.

This sequence joins TRBV7-8 and TRBJ2-7; possibly TRBD2 for D (6 bases). Looked up from germline, CDR1 is SGHVS and CDR2 is FQNEAQ. This CDR3 contains 15 residues. V was clipped by 1 base and J by 3 bases, with 13 bases between them. Here the CDR3 reads CASSLELATNYEQYF. CDR3 nucleotide sequence: TGTGCCAGCAGCTTAGAGCTAGCGACAAACTACGAGCAGTACTTC.

The J gene is TRBJ2-1, the V gene TRBV4-1; 9 positions agree with TRBD2. The CDR3 has 15 residues. Germline loops: CDR1 MGHRA, CDR2 YSYEKL. The ends lost 1 base at V and 3 bases at J; junction bases unmatched: 1. This chain's CDR3 is CASSQGLADYNEQFF. DNA of the CDR3: TGCGCCAGCAGCCAAGGACTAGCGGACTACAATGAGCAGTTCTTC.

This clone was observed a few times. The rearrangement uses TRBV6-4 and TRBJ2-3; D call uncertain. This CDR3 region has 13 residues. The germline V gene has CDR1 MRHNA and CDR2 SNTAGT. With 0 bases removed from V and 6 bases from J, the gap between germline ends came to 7 bases. In DNA form, the CDR3 reads TGTGCCAGCAGTGACTCGTTTCGGGATACGCAGTATTTT. Its protein is CASSDSFRDTQYF.

The CDR3 spells CASRDSISGNTIYF. CDR3 coding DNA: TGCGCCAGCAGGGACAGCATCTCTGGAAACACCATATATTTT. V and J are TRBV10-2 and TRBJ1-3; perhaps TRBD1 as D (6 bases). The CDR3 runs 14 residues. Trimming shortened V by 6 bases and J by 0 bases, and 9 bases separated the two germline ends. Germline loops: CDR1 WSHSY, CDR2 SAAADI.

The rearrangement uses TRBV2 and TRBJ2-3; no definite D call. CDR1 is SNHLY and CDR2 is FYNNEI in the germline V gene. The V end was cut by 8 bases, the J end by 1 base, with 7 bases between. This CDR3 is 12 amino acids long. The CDR3 coding sequence is TGTGCCAGCCGGAGTCGCACAGATACGCAGTATTTT. Translation gives CASRSRTDTQYF.

V usage is TRBV7-8 and J usage is TRBJ2-3; 11 bases fit TRBD2. There are 15 residues in the CDR3. V trimming: 5 bases; J trimming: 4 bases; junction bases outside the gene matches: 5. CDR1 SGHVS and CDR2 FQNEAQ come from the germline V gene. Here the CDR3 reads CASSTTSGTADTQYF. The CDR3 DNA sequence: TGTGCCAGCAGCACGACTAGCGGGACGGCAGATACGCAGTATTTT.

This clone was counted between two and nine times. The chain uses TRBV29-1 and TRBJ2-1; D is uncertain. CDR3 size: 13 residues. CDR1 and CDR2 (germline): SQVTM, ANQGSEA. V was shortened by 4 bases and J by 10 bases, with 17 bases between the two germline ends. CDR3 sequence: CSVGSGEWGEQFF. As DNA, the CDR3 is TGCAGCGTTGGAAGTGGGGAATGGGGAGAGCAGTTCTTC.

This clone was recorded many times. The chain carries TRBV28 and TRBJ2-7; weak D call: TRBD1 (6 bases). V was shortened by 5 bases and J by 6 bases, with 20 bases between the two germline ends. CDR1 and CDR2 (germline): MDHEN, SYDVKM. CDR3 length equals 15 residues. The CDR3 DNA reads TGTGCCAGCAGTCCGATTACAGGGTTTCAGCGCGAGCAGTACTTC. Protein product: CASSPITGFQREQYF.

This clone has a handful of counts. The V and J genes are TRBV6-5 and TRBJ1-1; D not certain. This CDR3 has 11 residues. The germline V and J ends were trimmed by 6 bases and 11 bases, with 13 bases remaining between them. CDR1 and CDR2 from the germline V gene are MNHEY and SVGAGI. The CDR3 loop reads CASSSMVEAFF. The CDR3 region has the DNA TGTGCCAGCAGCTCGATGGTGGAGGCTTTCTTT.

The gene calls are TRBV15 and TRBJ1-1; D remains unclear. The V end was cut by 7 bases, the J end by 7 bases, with 10 bases between. The CDR3 extends over 11 amino acids. Per the germline V gene, CDR1 is LNHNV and CDR2 is YYDKDF (reference sequence). The CDR3 bases are TGTGCCACCACCACCGGTCGTGAAGCTTTCTTT. It yields the protein CATTTGREAFF.

This clone was counted at least ten times. The V gene is TRBV27, the J gene TRBJ2-7, with a possible D match to TRBD2 (5 bases). Germline assignment: CDR1 MNHEY and CDR2 SMNVEV (reference sequence). CDR3 length equals 15 residues. The ends were cut back, 6 bases at V and 6 bases at J, with 21 bases in the middle. Here the CDR3 DNA reads TGTGCCAGCAGCTCCCCCGGCGGCGGGCGTAGCGAGCAGTACTTC. Translating gives CASSSPGGGRSEQYF.

The chain links TRBV19 to TRBJ2-7, with D unresolved. There are 16 residues in the CDR3. Trimming removed 0 bases from V and 3 bases from J, with 15 bases in between. Germline V CDR1 and CDR2: LNHDA, SQIVND (reference sequence). The CDR3 nucleotides read TGTGCCAGTAGTATAGAATGGACGGAAGGATTCTACGAGCAGTACTTC. This sequence encodes CASSIEWTEGFYEQYF.

The rearrangement uses TRBV9 and TRBJ2-1; 12 bases fit TRBD2. The germline CDR1 and CDR2 sequences are SGDLS and YYNGEE. The V segment lost 1 base and the J segment 7 bases; nucleotides outside the gene matches: 6. The CDR3 contains 16 residues. CDR3 in DNA: TGTGCCAGCAGCGTAAGACTAGCGGGAGCGGGTAATGAGCAGTTCTTC. The encoded protein is CASSVRLAGAGNEQFF. The complete variable domain, with remaining parts taken from reference TRBV9 and TRBJ2-1, reads DSGVTQTPKHLITATGQRVTLRCSPRSGDLSVYWYQQSLDQGLQFLIQYYNGEERAKGNILERFSAQQFPDLHSELNLSSLELGDSALYFCASSVRLAGAGNEQFFGPGTRLTVL.

This clone was observed many times. The CDR3 protein is CRGTSGDEQFF. CDR3 DNA sequence: TGCAGAGGGACTAGCGGCGATGAGCAGTTCTTC. The chain employs TRBV29-1 and TRBJ2-1, with 11 bases fitting TRBD2. The CDR3 length is 11 residues. Germline V gene sequence: CDR1 SQVTM, CDR2 ANQGSEA.

This clone appeared a few times. V and J are TRBV9 and TRBJ1-2; a possible D gene is TRBD1 (5 bases). Germline lookup yields CDR1 SGDLS and CDR2 YYNGEE. The CDR3 contains 13 residues. Trimming took off 3 bases at V and 7 bases at J, with 13 bases between the two ends. CDR3 in amino acids: CASSDRQYRGYTF. The CDR3 DNA follows: TGTGCCAGCAGCGACCGACAGTACCGTGGCTACACCTTC.

The chain carries TRBV5-1 and TRBJ2-3, with D uncertain. Looked up from germline, CDR1 is SGHRS and CDR2 is YFSETQ. The CDR3 is 15 residues long. V was cut by 6 bases and J by 1 base, with 15 bases left in between. The CDR3 spells CASKGLGKGTDTQYF. CDR3 sequence (DNA): TGCGCCAGCAAGGGTCTAGGGAAAGGCACAGATACGCAGTATTTT. The full variable domain, with the rest looked up from reference TRBV5-1 and TRBJ2-3, is KAGVTQTPRYLIKTRGQQVTLSCSPISGHRSVSWYQQTPGQGLQFLFEYFSETQRNKGNFPGRFSGRQFSNSRSEMNVSTLELGDSALYLCASKGLGKGTDTQYFGPGTRLTVL.

The rearrangement uses TRBV5-4 and TRBJ2-4; TRBD1 agrees at 7 bases. The length of the CDR3 is 13 residues. The V and J ends lost 3 bases and 7 bases, in that order; junction bases with no gene match: 4. Germline V gene lookup returns CDR1 SGHNT and CDR2 YYREEE (reference sequence). As DNA, the CDR3 is TGTGCCAGCAGCTACGACAGGGTGAACATTCAGTACTTC. Translated: CASSYDRVNIQYF.

V and J are TRBV28 and TRBJ1-1; the D is unclear. The CDR3 extends over 12 amino acids. Trimming stripped 3 bases from V and 8 bases from J, with 10 bases between. In germline, CDR1 is MDHEN, CDR2 SYDVKM. The CDR3 DNA reads TGTGCCAGCAGTTTTTCCAGGAGAGAAGCTTTCTTT. Its protein product is CASSFSRREAFF.